This passage covers 23 T cell receptor beta chains from one sample sequenced in a study of blood T cell repertoires in COVID-19. Some clones are missing from TCRdb's copy, which holds only in-frame ones; the method was immunoSEQ multiplex PCR. The sample comprises 100,000 to 120,000 clones, less than 85% of which are singletons, and around 3.5% rests with the top ten. The sample comprised peripheral blood. The receptors here all came from a woman aged 80 or over with acute or convalescent COVID-19.

The chain links TRBV5-4 to TRBJ2-3; TRBD2 aligns across 7 bases. This CDR3 region has 14 residues. The J segment lost 1 base and the V segment lost 4 bases, leaving 3 bases of the junction unmatched. Germline V gene lookup returns CDR1 SGHNT and CDR2 YYREEE (reference sequence). Here the CDR3 reads CASSGGGGTDTQYF. The CDR3, as DNA: TGTGCCAGCAGCGGTGGGGGGGGCACAGATACGCAGTATTTT.

The chain combines TRBV6-4 with TRBJ2-1; D might be TRBD1 (5 bases). The germline CDR1 and CDR2 sequences are MRHNA and SNTAGT. Trimming removed 4 bases from V and 5 bases from J, with 9 bases in between. CDR3 length: 13 amino acids. DNA of the CDR3: TGTGCCAGCAGTGTCTACAGGCACAATGAGCAGTTCTTC. Residues: CASSVYRHNEQFF.

The rearrangement joins TRBV3-1 (or the pseudogene TRBV3-2) to TRBJ1-5; 8 nucleotides match TRBD1. Germline values: CDR1 LGHDT, CDR2 YNNKEL (reference sequence). The V and J ends lost 1 base and 5 bases, in that order; junction bases with no gene match: 10. This CDR3 has 17 amino acids. CDR3 nucleotides: TGTGCCAGCAGCCAAGCAACGTCAGGGGGCCAATATCAGCCCCAGCATTTT. Its translation is CASSQATSGGQYQPQHF.

The chain couples TRBV24-1 to TRBJ2-5; a possible D gene is TRBD1 (7 bases). Trimming took 7 bases from V and 0 from J, leaving 11 bases between them. Germline lookup yields CDR1 KGHDR and CDR2 SFDVKD. This CDR3 spans 14 amino acids. CDR3 in DNA: TGTGCCACCAGCCCAGGGGGGCACCAAGAGACCCAGTACTTC. This encodes CATSPGGHQETQYF.

The chain couples TRBV4-3 to TRBJ2-1; D is possibly TRBD1 (6 bases). The CDR3 runs 18 residues. Germline V lookup: CDR1 LGHNA, CDR2 YSLEER. V was clipped by 0 bases and J by 0 bases, with 15 bases between them. DNA of the CDR3: TGCGCCAGCAGCCAAGATTGGAGACAGGCCAGCTCCTACAATGAGCAGTTCTTC. It specifies CASSQDWRQASSYNEQFF.

The gene calls are TRBV20-1 and TRBJ1-2; no clear D. The CDR3 runs to 11 residues. Germline V CDR1 and CDR2: DFQATT, SNEGSKA (reference sequence). Trimming cost V 5 bases and J 3 bases, with 7 bases left between them. The CDR3 sequence is CSAPRDYGYTF. CDR3 bases: TGCAGTGCTCCCCGGGACTATGGCTACACCTTC.

The CDR3 DNA is TGTGCCCCCGGGGGAGAGAACACTGAAGCTTTCTTT. Translation: CAPGGENTEAFF. The rearrangement uses TRBV9 and TRBJ1-1; D is perhaps TRBD1 (5 bases). CDR3 size: 12 residues. Trimming removed 10 bases from V and 1 base from J, with 11 bases in between. Germline CDR1 SGDLS, CDR2 YYNGEE.

This chain uses TRBV28 with TRBJ1-6, with 8 bases that match TRBD1. Germline CDR1 MDHEN, CDR2 SYDVKM. CDR3 length: 12 amino acids. The ends lost 8 bases at V and 10 bases at J; junction bases unmatched: 4. The CDR3 nucleotides are TGTGCCAGCTCAGGGGGCAGCTCACCCCTCCACTTT. Its protein is CASSGGSSPLHF.

The CDR3 spells CASSQVYPITEQFF. CDR3 nucleotide sequence: TGTGCCAGCAGCCAAGTCTACCCCATCACTGAGCAGTTCTTC. V and J are TRBV4-2 and TRBJ2-1; D gene unclear. The CDR3 runs 14 residues. CDR1 LGHNA and CDR2 YNFKEQ come from the germline V gene. V was shortened by 1 base and J by 9 bases, with 13 bases between the two germline ends.

This clone has more than one count but fewer than ten. V and J are TRBV18 and TRBJ1-5, with TRBD1 matching 10 bases. CDR3 length: 14 residues. CDR1 is KGHSH and CDR2 is LQKENI in the germline V gene. Losses at the gene ends were 6 bases for V and 2 bases for J; bases not matched to a gene: 1. The CDR3: CASSGQGGNQPQHF. CDR3 bases: TGTGCCAGCTCTGGACAGGGGGGCAATCAGCCCCAGCATTTT.

The V call is TRBV5-6, the J call TRBJ2-7; D is uncertain. The CDR3 runs 13 residues. In germline, CDR1 is SGHDT, CDR2 YYEEEE. V gave up 1 base and J gave up 0 bases, with 5 bases separating them. The CDR3 nucleotides are TGTGCCAGCAGCTTGTTAGCCTCCTACGAGCAGTACTTC. Translating gives CASSLLASYEQYF.

This clone occurred a few times. The chain links TRBV7-9 to TRBJ2-5, with TRBD1 as a possible D gene (5 bases). The CDR3 totals 15 residues. CDR1 SEHNR and CDR2 FQNEAQ come from the germline V gene (reference sequence). V gave up 1 base and J gave up 3 bases, with 12 bases separating them. The CDR3 bases are TGTGCCAGCAGCTTAGTAAGGACATCAGAAGAGACCCAGTACTTC. Translated: CASSLVRTSEETQYF.

The V gene is TRBV19, the J gene TRBJ1-5; D remains unclear. Germline CDR1 reads LNHDA; CDR2 reads SQIVND (reference sequence). The germline V and J ends were trimmed by 7 bases and 5 bases, with 3 bases remaining between them. This CDR3 spans 10 amino acids. The CDR3 DNA is TGTGCCAGTAACTATCAGCCCCAGCATTTT. Translating it yields CASNYQPQHF.

The gene calls are TRBV10-2 and TRBJ2-7, with 9 bases that match TRBD1. CDR1 WSHSY and CDR2 SAAADI come from the germline V gene. V shed 8 bases, J shed 5 bases, and the junction held 4 bases outside the gene matches. The CDR3 length is 12 residues. CDR3 residues: CASSGQGDEQYF. CDR3 sequence (DNA): TGCGCCAGCTCGGGACAGGGTGACGAGCAGTACTTC.

The rearrangement joins TRBV24-1 to TRBJ2-5, with 7 nucleotides matching TRBD1. Per the germline V gene, CDR1 is KGHDR and CDR2 is SFDVKD. V was pared by 1 base and J by 5 bases, with 6 bases of the junction left unmatched. The CDR3 has 15 amino acids. The CDR3 loop reads CATSDFKGGRETQYF. CDR3 DNA: TGTGCCACCAGTGATTTTAAAGGGGGCCGGGAGACCCAGTACTTC.

The V call is TRBV2, the J call TRBJ2-7; 9 bases match TRBD1. Per germline, CDR1 SNHLY and CDR2 FYNNEI. The CDR3 length is 16 residues. J was trimmed by 0 bases and V by 3 bases; bases with no gene match: 6. The CDR3 DNA reads TGTGCCAGCAGTGACCGGGACAGGGACCCCTCCTACGAGCAGTACTTC. Translation gives CASSDRDRDPSYEQYF.

The rearrangement uses TRBV10-1 and TRBJ2-5; maybe TRBD1 (5 bases). Germline lookup yields CDR1 WNHNN and CDR2 SYGVQD (reference sequence). This CDR3 is built from 13 residues. V dropped 0 bases and J dropped 7 bases, with 9 bases sitting between them. CDR3 bases: TGCGCCAGCAGTGAGTCGAATGGGGCGACCCAGTACTTC. It codes for CASSESNGATQYF.

This clone came up a few times. This chain joins TRBV10-3 and TRBJ2-2; D may be TRBD2 (5 bases). CDR3 length equals 13 residues. Trimming left V 2 bases short and J 6 bases short, with 7 bases between. From germline, CDR1 is ENHRY and CDR2 SYGVKD. The CDR3 here is CAISEASSGELFF. The CDR3 DNA reads as TGTGCCATCAGTGAGGCTAGCTCCGGGGAGCTGTTTTTT.

The rearrangement links TRBV5-1 to TRBJ2-3; D gene unclear. The CDR3 is 14 amino acids. Germline CDR1 SGHRS, CDR2 YFSETQ. The V end lost 2 bases, the J end lost 2 bases, and 9 bases lay between the germline ends. The CDR3 region has the DNA TGCGCCAGCAGCTTTGAACTGAACACAGATACGCAGTATTTT. Protein: CASSFELNTDTQYF.

About this clone: Additional DNA sequences in this sample encode the identical CDR3. The chain combines TRBV5-1 with TRBJ1-1; D unresolved. Germline V gives CDR1 SGHRS, CDR2 YFSETQ. This CDR3 has 15 residues. Trimming removed 1 base at V and 0 bases at J, with 10 bases between. In DNA, the CDR3 is TGCGCCAGCAGCTTGTTAGATACTATGAACACTGAAGCTTTCTTT. This codes for CASSLLDTMNTEAFF.

The genes are TRBV18 and TRBJ2-3; 7 bases fit TRBD2. This CDR3 contains 16 residues. Per the germline V gene, CDR1 is KGHSH and CDR2 is LQKENI. The J segment lost 0 bases and the V segment lost 2 bases, leaving 5 bases of the junction unmatched. Here the CDR3 reads CASSPSSGVSTDTQYF. CDR3 sequence (DNA): TGTGCCAGCTCACCATCGAGCGGGGTCAGCACAGATACGCAGTATTTT.

The chain is built from TRBV5-4 and TRBJ2-1; 7 nucleotides align to TRBD1. The germline V gene has CDR1 SGHNT and CDR2 YYREEE (reference sequence). The trim removed 9 bases at V and 4 bases at J, leaving 10 bases unmatched. The CDR3 is made up of 14 amino acids. The CDR3 nucleotides are TGTGCCACTGGGGGACAGAAAATTTACAATGAGCAGTTCTTC. Its translation: CATGGQKIYNEQFF.

The chain carries TRBV11-1 and TRBJ2-3; D remains ambiguous. CDR1 and CDR2 (germline): SGHAT, FQDESV (reference sequence). The V end was cut by 3 bases, the J end by 5 bases, with 9 bases between. This CDR3 has 13 residues. The CDR3 loop is CASSFSHRDTQYF. CDR3 nucleotide sequence: TGTGCCAGCAGCTTTAGTCATAGAGATACGCAGTATTTT.